The subject of this entry is one TCR beta chain. This CDR3 has 15 amino acids. CDR1 and CDR2 from the germline V gene are LGHDT and YNNKEL (reference sequence). J gave up 0 bases and V 4 bases, and 2 bases lay outside the gene matches. The sample originates from a study of blood T cell repertoires in COVID-19. TCRdb keeps only in-frame clones here, not all; method: immunoSEQ multiplex PCR. Here the sample spans tens of thousands of clones, approximately 90% being singletons. Study members were between 18 and 89 years old and lived in 24 US regions. What was sequenced was PBMCs or T cells enriched from blood (not recorded which). This chain links TRBV3-1 (or the pseudogene TRBV3-2) with TRBJ2-1; 8 bases agree with TRBD1. The clonotype originates from a woman aged 40 to 49 who had recovered from COVID-19. CDR3 nucleotide sequence: TGTGCCAGCAGCCCCGACAGGGGCTCCTACAATGAGCAGTTCTTC. It is translated as CASSPDRGSYNEQFF.